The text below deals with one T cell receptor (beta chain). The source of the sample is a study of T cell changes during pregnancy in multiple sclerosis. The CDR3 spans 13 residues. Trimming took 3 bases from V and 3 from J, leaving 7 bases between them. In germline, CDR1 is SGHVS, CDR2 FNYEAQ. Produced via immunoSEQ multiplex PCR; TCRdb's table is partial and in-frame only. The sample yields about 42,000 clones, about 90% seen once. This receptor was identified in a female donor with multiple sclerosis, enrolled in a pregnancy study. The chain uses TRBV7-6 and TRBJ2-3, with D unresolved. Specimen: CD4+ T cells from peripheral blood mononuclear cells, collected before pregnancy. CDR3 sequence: CASSFVQTDTQYF. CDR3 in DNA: TGTGCCAGCAGCTTTGTCCAGACAGATACGCAGTATTTT.